A single TCR beta chain is shown here with its context. V was clipped by 4 bases and J by 11 bases; unmatched bases: 14. Germline loops: CDR1 SGHDT, CDR2 YYEEEE. This CDR3 region has 14 residues. These data are taken from a study of TIL therapy for anti-PD-1-resistant metastatic lung cancer. Sequencing used immunoSEQ v3. Profiling relied on immunoSEQ multiplex PCR, and the TCRdb table lists in-frame clones only, not all of them. The profile shows fewer than 40,000 clones, 70% to 80% of them singletons. Specified time point: pre-treatment sample, taken before nivolumab and TIL therapy. The receptor comes from a woman between 30 and 79 years old with non-small cell lung cancer. The chain employs TRBV5-6 and TRBJ2-5, with 7 bases lining up with TRBD2. The sample was blood, taken at baseline. In nucleotides, the CDR3 is TGTGCCAGCAGCAACCGGGCCCGGGGGAGGGAGCAGTACTTC. Protein product: CASSNRARGREQYF.